The next 20 T cell receptor beta chains were all read from a single sample in a study of blood T cell repertoires in COVID-19 (dated by TCRdb to 2019 to 2021). The protocol used for the library was the immunoSEQ multiplex PCR assay. TCRdb obtained this table from immuneACCESS and retained in-frame rearrangements with V and J assigned. These tables miss some clones; where compared with another copy, unresolved V genes account for less than half of the shortfall, and the remainder is unexplained. The sample table contains around 180,000 clones; only one count was recorded for more than 75% of them. The biggest ten clones account for about 4.5% of the sample. The sample consisted of peripheral blood. The receptors originated from a human donor in a cohort sampled during active COVID-19.

The chain recombines TRBV11-2 with TRBJ2-3, with a tentative D call TRBD1 (5 bases). CDR1 SGHAT and CDR2 FQNNGV come from the germline V gene. V shed 1 base and J shed 4 bases, with 12 bases lying between them. The CDR3 is made up of 15 amino acids. CDR3 nucleotides: TGTGCCAGCAGCTTAGTTTCTGGGGCGGCAGATACGCAGTATTTT. Translated, it gives CASSLVSGAADTQYF.

This clone was found once. The chain combines TRBV4-3 with TRBJ2-3; 9 bases align to TRBD2. Germline trimming cut 0 bases from V and 1 base from J; bases unmatched to any gene: 8. CDR1 and CDR2 (germline): LGHNA, YSLEER. This CDR3 contains 18 residues. The CDR3 DNA reads as TGCGCCAGCAGCCAAGAGGGAAAAGCGGGGGGTGGCACAGATACGCAGTATTTT. It yields the protein CASSQEGKAGGGTDTQYF.

The gene calls are TRBV7-2 and TRBJ2-2; 8 bases are shared with TRBD2. J gave up 4 bases and V 1 base, and 5 bases lay outside the gene matches. Per the germline V gene, CDR1 is SGHTA and CDR2 is FQGNSA. The CDR3 has 16 amino acids. DNA of the CDR3: TGTGCCAGCAGCTTAGACGGGGGGGCCGGCACCGGGGAGCTGTTTTTT. Translated, it gives CASSLDGGAGTGELFF.

The gene calls are TRBV18 and TRBJ2-1; TRBD2 matches 8 bases. With 3 bases clipped from V and 4 bases from J, the junction kept 5 bases outside the gene matches. The CDR3 extends over 15 amino acids. The germline gives CDR1 KGHSH, CDR2 LQKENI. DNA for the CDR3: TGTGCCAGCTCACCCCAACGGGAGGGTTACAATGAGCAGTTCTTC. It translates to CASSPQREGYNEQFF.

The count of this clone is one. The CDR3 DNA is TGTGCCAGCACCCCAATGGCGGCGGGAGTGAAGGGAAATGAGCAGTTCTTC. Protein product: CASTPMAAGVKGNEQFF. The chain joins TRBV11-3 to TRBJ2-1, with 7 nucleotides matching TRBD2. V lost 7 bases and J lost 7; bases outside the gene matches: 19. Germline loops: CDR1 SGHNT, CDR2 YENEEA. The CDR3 extends over 17 amino acids.

As regards this clone: The same CDR3 also results from other DNA sequences found in this sample. The chain joins TRBV4-1 to TRBJ1-1; D is possibly TRBD1 (6 bases). V lost 0 bases and J lost 4, with 12 bases in between. From germline, CDR1 is MGHRA and CDR2 YSYEKL. The CDR3 has 15 amino acids. The CDR3 spells CASSQDPGVGTEAFF. CDR3 nucleotide sequence: TGCGCCAGCAGCCAAGATCCAGGGGTGGGCACTGAAGCTTTCTTT.

This clone was seen a few times. The genes are TRBV7-2 and TRBJ1-1; D remains ambiguous. V shed 1 base and J shed 4 bases, with 10 bases lying between them. The CDR3 has 14 residues. The germline V gene encodes CDR1 SGHTA and CDR2 FQGNSA. DNA for the CDR3: TGTGCCAGCAGCTTAGATACAGTTTCCACTGAAGCTTTCTTT. Translated: CASSLDTVSTEAFF.

This rearrangement joins TRBV9 to TRBJ1-2, with 9 bases lining up with TRBD1. Germline V gene data show CDR1 as SGDLS and CDR2 as YYNGEE. This CDR3 comprises 14 residues. The V segment lost 3 bases and the J segment 8 bases; nucleotides outside the gene matches: 8. CDR3 protein: CASSATGGIGGYTF. DNA of the CDR3: TGTGCCAGCAGCGCAACAGGGGGCATCGGCGGCTACACCTTC.

The chain carries TRBV2 and TRBJ2-2; possible D gene TRBD1, 6 bases. Trimming cost V 3 bases and J 6 bases, with 11 bases left between them. Germline-derived CDR1 and CDR2 are SNHLY and FYNNEI. The CDR3 extends over 14 amino acids. CDR3 bases: TGTGCCAGCAGTGACAGGGGTCCCCCCGGGGAGCTGTTTTTT. Its translation: CASSDRGPPGELFF.

This clone was counted a single time. The V gene is TRBV4-1, the J gene TRBJ1-4, with D perhaps TRBD1 (6 bases). Germline lookup yields CDR1 MGHRA and CDR2 YSYEKL. The CDR3 runs 13 residues. Trimming took 0 bases from V and 16 from J, leaving 15 bases between them. CDR3 protein: CASSQDQGRARFF. For the CDR3, the DNA is TGCGCCAGCAGCCAAGATCAGGGGAGGGCGCGGTTTTTT.

CDR3 protein: CASSYAAGGLYEQYF. CDR3 coding DNA: TGTGCCAGCAGTTACGCGGCAGGGGGGCTCTACGAGCAGTACTTC. The chain recombines TRBV6-2 or TRBV6-3 with TRBJ2-7; D is possibly TRBD1 (7 bases). The germline CDR1 and CDR2 sequences are MNHEY and SVGEGT. CDR3 size: 15 residues. V was clipped by 2 bases and J by 3 bases, with 14 bases between them.

Only a few counts were recorded for this clone. The chain joins TRBV29-1 to TRBJ1-1, with TRBD1 matching 12 bases. V dropped 6 bases and J dropped 11; count of bases not matched to a gene: 7. CDR3 size: 12 residues. The germline CDR1 and CDR2 sequences are SQVTM and ANQGSEA. This CDR3 reads CSVGDRGQAAFF. CDR3 DNA: TGCAGCGTGGGGGACAGGGGGCAGGCCGCTTTCTTT.

The chain links TRBV9 to TRBJ2-6; TRBD1 aligns across 7 bases. With 0 bases clipped from V and 1 base from J, the junction kept 7 bases outside the gene matches. The CDR3 extends over 18 amino acids. CDR1 is SGDLS and CDR2 is YYNGEE in the germline V gene. CDR3 sequence: CASSVVSGTESGANVLTF. In nucleotides, the CDR3 is TGTGCCAGCAGCGTAGTGTCCGGGACAGAGTCTGGGGCCAACGTCCTGACTTTC.

This clone was seen a handful of times. The chain uses TRBV6-6 and TRBJ1-5; 9 nucleotides agree with TRBD1. V was pared by 7 bases and J by 9 bases, with 10 bases of the junction left unmatched. The CDR3 length is 14 residues. Looked up from germline, CDR1 is MNHNY and CDR2 is SVGAGI (reference sequence). DNA of the CDR3: TGTGCCAGCACCTACACAGGGGGCGGAGGGCCCCAGCATTTT. Protein sequence: CASTYTGGGGPQHF.

The V call is TRBV19, the J call TRBJ1-4; 9 bases fit TRBD1. Germline V gene sequence: CDR1 LNHDA, CDR2 SQIVND (reference sequence). J gave up 0 bases and V 5 bases, and 10 bases lay outside the gene matches. There are 18 residues in the CDR3. The CDR3 region is CASSFTGTGFATNEKLFF. In nucleotides, the CDR3 is TGTGCCAGTAGTTTTACCGGGACAGGGTTTGCAACTAATGAAAAACTGTTTTTT.

The chain joins TRBV7-9 to TRBJ2-1, with TRBD1 matching over 8 bases. The germline CDR1 and CDR2 sequences are SEHNR and FQNEAQ (reference sequence). CDR3 length equals 15 residues. V dropped 5 bases and J dropped 7; count of bases not matched to a gene: 10. In DNA, the CDR3 is TGTGCCAGCAGCCTGGGAACAGGGGGTTGGAATGAGCAGTTCTTC. It is translated as CASSLGTGGWNEQFF. The variable domain in full, completed from reference TRBV7-9 and TRBJ2-1, reads DTGVSQNPRHKITKRGQNVTFRCDPISEHNRLYWYRQTLGQGPEFLTYFQNEAQLEKSRLLSDRFSAERPKGSFSTLEIQRTEQGDSAMYLCASSLGTGGWNEQFFGPGTRLTVL.

J is TRBJ2-1 and V is TRBV5-1; D possibly corresponds to TRBD2 (6 bases). V lost 0 bases and J lost 7, with 14 bases in between. The CDR3 runs 15 residues. The germline V gene encodes CDR1 SGHRS and CDR2 YFSETQ. The CDR3 reads CASSLDSSAGNEQFF. Written as DNA, the CDR3 is TGCGCCAGCAGCTTGGATTCGTCAGCGGGTAATGAGCAGTTCTTC. The full variable domain, its missing parts supplied by reference TRBV5-1 and TRBJ2-1, is KAGVTQTPRYLIKTRGQQVTLSCSPISGHRSVSWYQQTPGQGLQFLFEYFSETQRNKGNFPGRFSGRQFSNSRSEMNVSTLELGDSALYLCASSLDSSAGNEQFFGPGTRLTVL.

The chain recombines TRBV29-1 with TRBJ1-1, with TRBD1 identical over 9 bases. Trimming took 7 bases from V and 0 from J; bases not matched to a gene: 3. Per germline, CDR1 SQVTM and CDR2 ANQGSEA. This CDR3 region has 13 residues. CDR3 nucleotides: TGCAGCGCCTGGACAGGGGTGAACACTGAAGCTTTCTTT. It codes for CSAWTGVNTEAFF.

This chain connects TRBV6-5 to TRBJ1-6; 7 nucleotides agree with TRBD1. CDR3 length: 13 residues. Germline V gene lookup returns CDR1 MNHEY and CDR2 SVGAGI. J lost 10 bases, V lost 6 bases, and 6 bases had no gene match. The CDR3, as DNA: TGTGCCAGCAGCCGGGACAGTCAGTCACCCCTCCACTTT. This sequence encodes CASSRDSQSPLHF.

This clone is a singleton in its sample. This chain links TRBV18 with TRBJ2-2; the match to TRBD2 covers 7 bases. The ends lost 3 bases at V and 1 base at J; junction bases unmatched: 5. This CDR3 has 16 residues. Germline V gene data show CDR1 as KGHSH and CDR2 as LQKENI. DNA of the CDR3: TGTGCCAGCTCACCTTTCCAGCGGGGGAACACCGGGGAGCTGTTTTTT. Protein: CASSPFQRGNTGELFF.